This TCR beta chain was obtained from a study of cytomegalovirus exposure and HLA in healthy donors. Findings and caveats of the study: Information on immune exposure was restricted to one variable (CMV serostatus).

Points on this clone: The antigen remains undetermined.

Both 60 Vbeta primers and 13 Jbeta primers went into the PCR. Data came from immunoSEQ multiplex PCR; TCRdb stores just in-frame clones and leaves some out. The sample lists about 130,000 clones, approximately 84% seen once, with approximately 2.6% in the top ten. CDR1 and CDR2 from the germline V gene are SNHLY and FYNNEI. The length of the CDR3 is 15 residues. V lost 4 bases and J lost 1, with 13 bases in between. Sequenced input: PBMCs. The clonotype was recovered from a boy aged 2 to 10 in good health and CMV-seronegative. The V and J genes are TRBV2 and TRBJ1-1, with D perhaps matching TRBD1 (5 bases). The CDR3 sequence is CASSVDNSENTEAFF. The CDR3 nucleotides read TGTGCCAGCAGTGTGGACAACAGCGAGAACACTGAAGCTTTCTTT.